These 8 T cell receptor beta chains originate from one sample sequenced in a study of blood T cell repertoires in COVID-19. The repertoire was sequenced with immunoSEQ multiplex PCR; TCRdb's copy has only in-frame clones and lacks some. The profile shows about 240,000 clones, roughly 86% of them singletons. The sample comprised PBMCs or T cells enriched from blood (not recorded which). The receptor source for this set is a woman in her twenties or thirties with acute COVID-19.

The chain has TRBV11-3 and TRBJ2-4; TRBD1 is a possible D gene (6 bases). The CDR3 spans 14 residues. V was shortened by 5 bases and J by 8 bases, with 16 bases between the two germline ends. Germline V CDR1 and CDR2: SGHNT, YENEEA. The CDR3 is CASSRTRGSDIQYF. In DNA, the CDR3 is TGTGCCAGCAGCCGCACAAGGGGGTCGGACATTCAGTACTTC.

This sequence joins TRBV10-3 and TRBJ1-1; tentatively, D is TRBD1 (6 bases). This CDR3 has 14 amino acids. Germline-derived CDR1 and CDR2 are ENHRY and SYGVKD. Trimming left V 5 bases short and J 4 bases short, with 14 bases between. The CDR3 sequence is CAISLQGIGTEAFF. CDR3 in DNA: TGTGCCATCAGTCTACAGGGCATCGGCACTGAAGCTTTCTTT.

The V call is TRBV7-2, the J call TRBJ1-2; TRBD1 agrees at 7 bases. This CDR3 region has 16 residues. V gave up 1 base and J gave up 6 bases; unmatched junction bases: 11. Germline loops: CDR1 SGHTA, CDR2 FQGNSA. This CDR3 is CASSLVAGGETNGYTF. In nucleotides, the CDR3 is TGTGCCAGCAGCTTAGTTGCAGGGGGAGAGACTAATGGCTACACCTTC.

The chain recombines TRBV6-2 or TRBV6-3 with TRBJ1-1, with D possibly being TRBD1 (5 bases). CDR1 and CDR2 from the germline V gene are MNHEY and SVGEGT. V gave up 6 bases and J gave up 8 bases, with 16 bases separating them. The CDR3 is 13 amino acids. CDR3 bases: TGTGCCAGCAGCCGCCGACAGCCGGTAGAAGCTTTCTTT. Encoded protein: CASSRRQPVEAFF.

This chain joins TRBV5-1 and TRBJ1-1; a weak D match, TRBD1 (6 bases). The CDR3 length is 12 residues. Germline CDR1 is SGHRS and CDR2 is YFSETQ. V lost 4 bases, J lost 11 bases, and 15 bases lay in between. The CDR3 spells CASSTVTGAAFF. Written as DNA, the CDR3 is TGCGCCAGCAGCACCGTGACAGGAGCCGCTTTCTTT.

The rearrangement uses TRBV27 and TRBJ1-5; D unclear. V lost 3 bases and J lost 5, with 11 bases in between. The germline V gene encodes CDR1 MNHEY and CDR2 SMNVEV (reference sequence). The CDR3 length is 14 residues. CDR3 loop: CASSFGGSDQPQHF. The DNA for the CDR3 is TGTGCCAGCAGTTTTGGAGGGAGTGATCAGCCCCAGCATTTT.

This rearrangement joins TRBV7-6 to TRBJ2-1; perhaps TRBD2 as D (7 bases). The CDR3 consists of 17 residues. The germline V gene has CDR1 SGHVS and CDR2 FNYEAQ. Trimming shortened V by 5 bases and J by 5 bases, and 22 bases separated the two germline ends. The CDR3 sequence is CASSLILAGDTNNEQFF. DNA for the CDR3: TGTGCCAGCAGCCTTATCCTCGCGGGGGACACAAACAATGAGCAGTTCTTC.

V usage is TRBV23-1 and J usage is TRBJ2-1; D is possibly TRBD1 (7 bases). TRBV23-1 is an open reading frame whose function is uncertain. V lost 1 base to trimming and J lost 4 bases, with 26 bases between them. The CDR3 spans 20 residues. CDR3 loop: CASSQCARPGQRVKYNEQFF. CDR3 DNA: TGCGCCAGCAGTCAATGTGCCCGACCGGGACAGCGGGTTAAGTACAATGAGCAGTTCTTC.